The 29 T cell receptor beta chains reported below all come from one sample, sequenced in a study of CD8 T cells in Susac syndrome. cDNA came from about 0.46 to 1 ug RNA primed by random hexamers. TCRdb re-called the immunoSEQ multiplex PCR reads through MiXCR, storing one row per CDR3 protein. The profile shows about 150,000 distinct CDR3 sequences, 90% to 95% of them singletons. Sequencing used CD8+ T cells from PBMCs. These TCRs come from a human donor with multiple sclerosis.

The chain links TRBV5-6 to TRBJ2-7; D gene unclear. The CDR3 has 11 residues. Between the trimmed V and J ends, which lost 0 bases and 7 bases, there was a span of 5 bases. Germline lookup yields CDR1 SGHDT and CDR2 YYEEEE. CDR3 sequence (DNA): TGTGCCAGCAGCTTGGTTACAGAGCAGTACTTC. This sequence encodes CASSLVTEQYF.

The chain carries TRBV9 and TRBJ2-3, with a weak D call TRBD2 (7 bases). This CDR3 contains 11 residues. The V gene's germline CDR1 is SGDLS and CDR2 YYNGEE. Trimming removed 5 bases at V and 12 bases at J, with 13 bases between. For the CDR3, the DNA is TGTGCCAGCAGTGGGGGGGCCCGCCAGTATTTT. This encodes CASSGGARQYF.

This chain joins TRBV14 and TRBJ1-1, with TRBD1 as a possible D gene (6 bases). This CDR3 comprises 14 residues. Trimming cost V 4 bases and J 1 base, with 10 bases left between them. CDR1 is SGHDN and CDR2 is FVKESK in the germline V gene. The DNA for the CDR3 is TGTGCCAGCAGCCGGACAGACACGAACACTGAAGCTTTCTTT. This sequence encodes CASSRTDTNTEAFF.

The chain recombines TRBV30 with TRBJ1-1; the D is unclear. The V gene lost 4 bases and the J gene lost 0 bases, with 9 bases spanning the gap. Germline V gives CDR1 GTSNPN, CDR2 SVGIG (reference sequence). The CDR3 is 13 amino acids. The CDR3 DNA follows: TGTGCCTGGATGGCCGAAATGAACACTGAAGCTTTCTTT. It specifies CAWMAEMNTEAFF.

This clonotype was observed once. The V call is TRBV3-1, the J call TRBJ2-1; D perhaps matches TRBD2 (6 bases). Trimming took 3 bases from V and 7 from J, leaving 13 bases between them. The CDR3 covers 14 residues. Germline CDR1 and CDR2: LGHDT and YNNKEL (reference sequence). In DNA, the CDR3 is TGTGCCAGCAGCCAGGACCCGGGGAGGAATGAGCAGTTCTTC. Amino acid sequence: CASSQDPGRNEQFF.

The chain is built from TRBV20-1 and TRBJ2-7; 9 bases align to TRBD1. The CDR3 consists of 15 residues. The germline CDR1 and CDR2 sequences are DFQATT and SNEGSKA (reference sequence). V dropped 3 bases and J dropped 2; count of bases not matched to a gene: 8. CDR3: CSARDIRDRAYEQYF. The CDR3 DNA is TGCAGTGCTAGGGATATCCGGGACAGGGCCTACGAGCAGTACTTC.

V is TRBV13 and J is TRBJ2-5; 9 nucleotides agree with TRBD1. There are 15 residues in the CDR3. Germline lookup yields CDR1 PRHDT and CDR2 FYEKMQ (reference sequence). The V gene end was trimmed by 3 bases and the J gene end by 5 bases; junction bases not matched to a gene: 7. Written as DNA, the CDR3 is TGTGCCAGCAGCTTCAACAGGGGGCAACTGGAGACCCAGTACTTC. Translating it yields CASSFNRGQLETQYF.

This chain connects TRBV4-1 to TRBJ1-5; weak D call: TRBD1 (6 bases). The CDR3 loop spans 17 amino acids. Germline loops: CDR1 MGHRA, CDR2 YSYEKL. Trimming left V 1 base short and J 6 bases short, with 19 bases between. Here the CDR3 DNA reads TGCGCCAGCAGCCAAGTCGGCACAGGGATTCGTATTCAGCCCCAGCATTTT. Its translation is CASSQVGTGIRIQPQHF.

The rearrangement joins TRBV27 to TRBJ2-3; a weak D match, TRBD2 (5 bases). V was pared by 2 bases and J by 2 bases, with 11 bases between. This CDR3 region has 15 residues. CDR1 and CDR2 (germline): MNHEY, SMNVEV (reference sequence). CDR3 sequence (DNA): TGTGCCAGCAGTTTAAGGGTCCTAGCCACAGATACGCAGTATTTT. Translated, it gives CASSLRVLATDTQYF.

The chain's CDR3 is CSVGPDFYGYTF. The CDR3 DNA is TGCAGCGTTGGCCCGGACTTCTATGGCTACACCTTC. The gene calls are TRBV29-1 and TRBJ1-2; D gene ambiguous. The V gene lost 4 bases and the J gene lost 4 bases, with 10 bases spanning the gap. The CDR3 consists of 12 residues. CDR1 and CDR2 from the germline V gene are SQVTM and ANQGSEA.

The chain links TRBV9 to TRBJ1-4; no definite D call. CDR1 is SGDLS, CDR2 YYNGEE, per germline. V was clipped by 4 bases and J by 5 bases, with 15 bases between them. The CDR3 is made up of 15 amino acids. The CDR3 region is CASSPHGNDNEKLFF. The CDR3 DNA reads as TGTGCCAGCAGCCCCCACGGGAACGACAATGAAAAACTGTTTTTT.

This sequence joins TRBV20-1 and TRBJ1-1; 7 nucleotides align to TRBD1. Germline V CDR1 and CDR2: DFQATT, SNEGSKA (reference sequence). The CDR3 sequence is 15 residues long. Trimming cost V 6 bases and J 1 base; bases outside gene matches: 11. This CDR3 reads CSAAGQSGGNTEAFF. The CDR3 DNA is TGCAGTGCAGCGGGACAGTCGGGCGGGAACACTGAAGCTTTCTTT.

The count of this clonotype is one. The chain combines TRBV20-1 with TRBJ1-6; D may be TRBD1 (5 bases). Trimming removed 1 base from V and 5 bases from J, with 15 bases in between. This CDR3 has 16 amino acids. Germline loops: CDR1 DFQATT, CDR2 SNEGSKA (reference sequence). CDR3 bases: TGCAGTGCTAGAGTATGGGGGGACGGTAATAATTCACCCCTCCACTTT. This encodes CSARVWGDGNNSPLHF.

This chain links TRBV4-3 with TRBJ1-2, with a possible D match to TRBD1 (5 bases). CDR3 size: 16 residues. Between the trimmed V and J ends, which lost 1 base and 0 bases, there was a span of 12 bases. Per the germline V gene, CDR1 is LGHNA and CDR2 is YSLEER. DNA for the CDR3: TGCGCCAGCAGCCAAGTTTATCCAGGGACTAACTATGGCTACACCTTC. This encodes CASSQVYPGTNYGYTF.

Regarding this clonotype: A junction boundary mismatches the germline segment, possibly from a read error. The chain recombines TRBV20-1 with TRBJ1-2; D may be TRBD1 (5 bases). Germline-derived CDR1 and CDR2 are DFQATT and SNEGSKA (reference sequence). The CDR3 covers 16 residues. The CDR3, as DNA: TGCAGTTCTAGCGGGGGAAAGACAGTCGCCCTTTCTGGCTACACCTTC. The encoded protein is CSSSGGKTVALSGYTF.

This rearrangement joins TRBV29-1 to TRBJ2-3; D is possibly TRBD2 (5 bases). V was shortened by 0 bases and J by 4 bases, with 17 bases between the two germline ends. The CDR3 totals 16 residues. Germline V gene lookup returns CDR1 SQVTM and CDR2 ANQGSEA. CDR3 region: CSVEDGGAITPDTQYF. Here the CDR3 DNA reads TGCAGCGTTGAAGATGGAGGCGCCATTACCCCAGATACGCAGTATTTT.

This chain uses TRBV12-3 or TRBV12-4 with TRBJ2-3, with 9 bases identical to TRBD2. After removal of 2 bases from V and 4 bases from J, the junction contained 7 bases not matched to a gene. The CDR3 covers 16 residues. The CDR3 here is CASSLQRGVGADTQYF. For the CDR3, the DNA is TGTGCCAGCAGTTTACAGCGGGGGGTAGGAGCAGATACGCAGTATTTT.

The rearrangement links TRBV29-1 to TRBJ1-3; D may be TRBD1 (5 bases). Germline V gives CDR1 SQVTM, CDR2 ANQGSEA. The V end lost 6 bases, the J end lost 0 bases, and 15 bases lay between the germline ends. CDR3 length equals 15 residues. In DNA form, the CDR3 reads TGCAGCGTAGAATCTAGACAGAACTCTGGAAACACCATATATTTT. This encodes CSVESRQNSGNTIYF.

This chain uses TRBV24-1 with TRBJ2-7; 9 positions agree with TRBD1. The CDR3 covers 15 residues. Germline CDR1 and CDR2: KGHDR and SFDVKD. V lost 7 bases and J lost 4; bases outside the gene matches: 10. CDR3 loop: CATRDRGDILYEQYF. The CDR3 DNA reads as TGTGCCACCAGAGACAGGGGGGACATTCTTTACGAGCAGTACTTC.

This clonotype has a single count. The V and J genes are TRBV28 and TRBJ1-2, with D maybe TRBD1 (5 bases). CDR1 and CDR2 from the germline V gene are MDHEN and SYDVKM. Between the trimmed V and J ends, which lost 8 bases and 5 bases, there was a span of 21 bases. The CDR3 extends over 15 amino acids. CDR3 nucleotide sequence: TGTGCCAGCTCGACTTCCGGGACCGGGACTTATGGCTACACCTTC. It translates to CASSTSGTGTYGYTF.

The chain has TRBV6-1 and TRBJ2-2, with 8 nucleotides matching TRBD1. Germline CDR1 MNHNS, CDR2 SASEGT. The trim removed 5 bases at V and 3 bases at J, leaving 14 bases unmatched. CDR3 length: 18 residues. In DNA, the CDR3 is TGTGCCAGCAGTCCCCTCGGACAGGGCGCAGAGGACACCGGGGAGCTGTTTTTT. Translated, it gives CASSPLGQGAEDTGELFF.

The rearrangement joins TRBV2 to TRBJ1-2; D call uncertain. Germline CDR1 is SNHLY and CDR2 is FYNNEI. The CDR3 sequence is 11 residues long. With 3 bases removed from V and 4 bases from J, the gap between germline ends came to 3 bases. CDR3 nucleotide sequence: TGTGCCAGCAGTGACATCTATGGCTACACCTTC. This encodes CASSDIYGYTF.

This clonotype came up once. The chain has TRBV7-9 and TRBJ1-5; D call uncertain. The length of the CDR3 is 16 residues. Germline lookup yields CDR1 SEHNR and CDR2 FQNEAQ (reference sequence). V lost 1 base to trimming and J lost 2 bases, with 12 bases between them. The CDR3 is CASSLGGSTGNQPQHF. The CDR3 nucleotides are TGTGCCAGCAGCTTAGGAGGGTCGACTGGCAATCAGCCCCAGCATTTT.

The genes are TRBV20-1 and TRBJ1-2; D possibly corresponds to TRBD1 (6 bases). The germline CDR1 and CDR2 sequences are DFQATT and SNEGSKA (reference sequence). CDR3 length: 16 amino acids. V lost 0 bases and J lost 4, with 18 bases in between. For the CDR3, the DNA is TGCAGTGCTAGAGATCAGTGGTCGGACAGCACCTATGGCTACACCTTC. Translating it yields CSARDQWSDSTYGYTF.

The V gene is TRBV6-1, the J gene TRBJ2-1; D is unclear. CDR1 MNHNS and CDR2 SASEGT come from the germline V gene. The CDR3 runs to 11 residues. V gave up 7 bases and J gave up 9 bases, with 10 bases separating them. The CDR3 DNA sequence: TGTGCCAGCACGGATACTGGTGAGCAGTTCTTC. This gives the protein CASTDTGEQFF.

This chain uses TRBV7-9 with TRBJ2-7; 7 bases map to TRBD1. CDR1 is SEHNR, CDR2 FQNEAQ, per germline (reference sequence). This CDR3 has 12 residues. Trimming took 4 bases from V and 5 from J; bases not matched to a gene: 2. The CDR3 region has the DNA TGTGCCAGCAGCTCGACAGGGAACGAGCAGTACTTC. Its translation is CASSSTGNEQYF.

This clonotype was seen a single time. V gene TRBV3-1 combines with J gene TRBJ1-1; D ambiguous. The germline CDR1 and CDR2 sequences are LGHDT and YNNKEL (reference sequence). This CDR3 is 16 amino acids long. V lost 0 bases, J lost 2 bases, and 13 bases lay in between. The CDR3 DNA reads TGTGCCAGCAGCCAAGATACCGGGATGGCCAACACTGAAGCTTTCTTT. This gives the protein CASSQDTGMANTEAFF.

This chain joins TRBV19 and TRBJ2-7; the D gene is possibly TRBD1 (6 bases). This CDR3 spans 13 amino acids. The V end was cut by 8 bases, the J end by 3 bases, with 14 bases between. The V gene's germline CDR1 is LNHDA and CDR2 SQIVND (reference sequence). In DNA form, the CDR3 reads TGTGCCAGTCGGCCAGGGGCACGCTACGAGCAGTACTTC. Translation: CASRPGARYEQYF.

This sequence joins TRBV25-1 and TRBJ1-1; no reliable D call. V gave up 3 bases and J gave up 8 bases, with 16 bases separating them. This CDR3 contains 14 residues. Per the germline V gene, CDR1 is MGHDK and CDR2 is SYGVNS. CDR3 region: CASSEVFQVGEAFF. For the CDR3, the DNA is TGTGCCAGCAGTGAGGTTTTCCAGGTTGGGGAAGCTTTCTTT.